This TCR beta chain was observed in a study of STAT5B mutations in CD4+ large granular lymphocyte leukemia. Overall study results and limits: TRBV06-family usage was enriched in top patient clones (8/27) versus controls (2/35). Higher CD4+ than CD8+ T-LGLL clonality might reflect small sample size.

TCRdb keeps only in-frame clones here, not all; method: immunoSEQ multiplex PCR. The sample gives 40,000 to 50,000 clones, approximately 84% of which show up once; more than 0.3% is in the top ten. The ends were cut back, 0 bases at V and 4 bases at J, with 10 bases in the middle. This CDR3 comprises 14 residues. Germline V gene data show CDR1 as SGHNT and CDR2 as YYREEE (reference sequence). In the case of this clone: Antigen specificity is unknown.

The receptor comes from a human donor in good health. The chain employs TRBV5-4 and TRBJ1-2; D gene uncertain. Material for sequencing was CD4+ T cells from blood buffy coats. The DNA of the CDR3 is TGTGCCAGCAGCTTGGTTGAGGAAGCCTATGGCTACACCTTC. Translation: CASSLVEEAYGYTF.